These 26 T cell receptor beta chains originate from one sample sequenced in a study of cytomegalovirus exposure and HLA in healthy donors. Primers for the PCR totalled 60 Vbeta and 13 Jbeta. Clones were read by immunoSEQ multiplex PCR, and TCRdb kept only the in-frame ones, dropping some. Of approximately 130,000 clones in the sample, around 77% are singletons; the top ten hold 0.95% to 1.5%. What was sequenced was PBMCs. The receptor source for this set is a man aged 45-65 years in good health and CMV-seronegative.

With regard to this clone: The germline gene is not matched at one end of the junction; a read error may be the cause. The chain joins TRBV27 to TRBJ2-1; weak D call: TRBD2 (5 bases). Germline CDR1 is MNHEY and CDR2 is SMNVEV (reference sequence). The CDR3 sequence is 18 residues long. The CDR3 is CASSVSLPGSINDNEQFF. The CDR3 nucleotides read TGTGCCAGCAGTGTATCCTTACCGGGGTCTATTAATGACAATGAGCAGTTCTTC.

This clone was seen a few times. The chain combines TRBV15 with TRBJ1-2; D remains ambiguous. The CDR3 covers 12 residues. In germline, CDR1 is LNHNV, CDR2 YYDKDF (reference sequence). V lost 0 bases and J lost 7, with 6 bases in between. In DNA, the CDR3 is TGTGCCACCAGCAGAGATAGCTTTGGCTACACCTTC. Translation gives CATSRDSFGYTF.

This clone was seen ten or more times. The chain uses TRBV6-4 and TRBJ2-3, with 9 bases matching TRBD2. From germline, CDR1 is MRHNA and CDR2 SNTAGT. Unmatched junction bases numbered 1, after V lost 3 bases and J lost 0 bases. This CDR3 has 15 residues. CDR3 region: CASSELAGSTDTQYF. For the CDR3, the DNA is TGTGCCAGCAGTGAACTAGCGGGCAGCACAGATACGCAGTATTTT.

The chain recombines TRBV30 with TRBJ1-1; 8 nucleotides align to TRBD1. CDR3 size: 12 residues. Germline V lookup: CDR1 GTSNPN, CDR2 SVGIG (reference sequence). V trimming: 2 bases; J trimming: 9 bases; junction bases outside the gene matches: 5. CDR3 sequence reads: CAWSIQGAKAFF. DNA for the CDR3: TGTGCCTGGAGTATCCAGGGGGCGAAAGCTTTCTTT.

The chain has TRBV19 and TRBJ1-5; perhaps TRBD1 as D (5 bases). Trimming took 5 bases from V and 1 from J, leaving 18 bases between them. There are 17 residues in the CDR3. CDR1 is LNHDA and CDR2 is SQIVND in the germline V gene (reference sequence). The CDR3 sequence: CASSHGGGGWSNQPQHF. The DNA of the CDR3 is TGTGCCAGTAGTCATGGAGGTGGGGGGTGGAGCAATCAGCCCCAGCATTTT.

The genes are TRBV7-8 and TRBJ1-5; D is undetermined. Trimming cost V 5 bases and J 4 bases, with 15 bases left between them. The V gene's germline CDR1 is SGHVS and CDR2 FQNEAQ. The CDR3 sequence is 15 residues long. CDR3 in DNA: TGTGCCAGCAGCCCCGGACCCGGGAGGAATCAGCCCCAGCATTTT. This gives the protein CASSPGPGRNQPQHF.

The CDR3 reads CASSRDMTNEKLFF. The DNA of the CDR3 is TGCGCCAGCAGCCGTGACATGACTAATGAAAAACTGTTTTTT. The chain links TRBV5-1 to TRBJ1-4; D is uncertain. Trimming removed 4 bases from V and 2 bases from J, with 9 bases in between. The germline CDR1 and CDR2 sequences are SGHRS and YFSETQ. The CDR3 runs to 14 residues.

V gene TRBV10-1 combines with J gene TRBJ2-7; the D is unclear. The CDR3 has 13 amino acids. In germline, CDR1 is WNHNN, CDR2 SYGVQD (reference sequence). V lost 3 bases, J lost 3 bases, and 9 bases lay in between. CDR3 protein: CASSDDNLYEQYF. For the CDR3, the DNA is TGCGCCAGCAGTGATGACAACCTCTACGAGCAGTACTTC.

The chain uses TRBV10-3 and TRBJ2-2, with 13 positions matching TRBD2. CDR3 length equals 16 residues. Germline CDR1 is ENHRY and CDR2 is SYGVKD. The V and J ends lost 5 bases and 7 bases, in that order; junction bases with no gene match: 7. CDR3 sequence: CAISRGTSGKGGELFF. In DNA form, the CDR3 reads TGTGCCATCAGTCGGGGGACTAGCGGGAAGGGCGGGGAGCTGTTTTTT.

The chain uses TRBV10-3 and TRBJ1-3; D not resolved. CDR1 ENHRY and CDR2 SYGVKD come from the germline V gene. The CDR3 loop spans 14 amino acids. The V gene lost 7 bases and the J gene lost 0 bases, with 10 bases spanning the gap. The DNA of the CDR3 is TGTGCCATCATCGGGATCTCCTCTGGAAACACCATATATTTT. This codes for CAIIGISSGNTIYF.

This clone was seen only a few times. The chain recombines TRBV19 with TRBJ2-3; TRBD1 is a possible D gene (5 bases). The CDR3 loop spans 14 amino acids. Trimming removed 6 bases from V and 2 bases from J, with 12 bases in between. Germline loops: CDR1 LNHDA, CDR2 SQIVND (reference sequence). The CDR3 protein is CASRRQSYTDTQYF. The DNA for the CDR3 is TGTGCCAGTAGAAGACAGAGCTACACAGATACGCAGTATTTT.

V is TRBV28 and J is TRBJ1-2; 9 bases are shared with TRBD1. The germline gives CDR1 MDHEN, CDR2 SYDVKM. J gave up 4 bases and V 7 bases, and 4 bases lay outside the gene matches. This CDR3 has 13 residues. The CDR3 coding sequence is TGTGCCAGCAATCCGGGACAGGGCTATGGCTACACCTTC. Translating it yields CASNPGQGYGYTF.

Details on this clone: Other DNA sequences within the sample encode an identical CDR3. The rearrangement uses TRBV7-9 and TRBJ2-3; 12 bases map to TRBD2. J gave up 5 bases and V 5 bases, and 2 bases lay outside the gene matches. Germline CDR1 SEHNR, CDR2 FQNEAQ (reference sequence). CDR3 length: 14 residues. The CDR3 loop reads CASSPGLAGDTQYF. The CDR3 coding sequence is TGTGCCAGCAGCCCGGGACTAGCGGGAGATACGCAGTATTTT.

This clone showed up just a few times. The chain links TRBV2 to TRBJ2-1; TRBD2 agrees at 13 bases. The J segment lost 9 bases and the V segment lost 8 bases, leaving 10 bases of the junction unmatched. CDR1 SNHLY and CDR2 FYNNEI come from the germline V gene. The CDR3 has 15 amino acids. This chain's CDR3 is CASGMRTSGSGEQFF. DNA for the CDR3: TGTGCCAGCGGAATGAGGACTAGCGGGAGCGGTGAGCAGTTCTTC.

V gene TRBV6-5 combines with J gene TRBJ1-5; D may be TRBD1 (6 bases). V was trimmed by 5 bases and J by 6 bases, leaving 11 bases between them. The CDR3 is 13 amino acids. Germline CDR1 reads MNHEY; CDR2 reads SVGAGI. CDR3 in DNA: TGTGCCAGCAGTCAGGGGTGGGGTCAGCCCCAGCATTTT. This codes for CASSQGWGQPQHF.

On this clone itself: It is likely a read error, because the conserved phenylalanine at the end of the CDR3 is missing. The DNA is omitted, as the CDR3 cannot be located on it reliably, and the CDR3 follows TCRdb's listing. Here the CDR3 reads CASSRTGNVRL. The V and J genes are TRBV28 and TRBJ1-2; the D call TRBD1 from the table was never checked on the DNA. The germline V gene encodes CDR1 MDHEN and CDR2 SYDVKM. Including both end residues, the CDR3 is 11 amino acids long.

The chain has TRBV19 and TRBJ2-1, with 9 bases that match TRBD2. V shed 6 bases and J 4 bases; nucleotides not matched to a gene: 4. Per the germline V gene, CDR1 is LNHDA and CDR2 is SQIVND (reference sequence). This CDR3 region has 14 residues. CDR3 region: CASRTLAGYNEQFF. In DNA form, the CDR3 reads TGTGCCAGTAGGACTCTAGCGGGATACAATGAGCAGTTCTTC. Full variable domain (remainder filled in from reference TRBV19 and TRBJ2-1): DGGITQSPKYLFRKEGQNVTLSCEQNLNHDAMYWYRQDPGQGLRLIYYSQIVNDFQKGDIAEGYSVSREKKESFPLTVTSAQKNPTAFYLCASRTLAGYNEQFFGPGTRLTVL.

V is TRBV2 and J is TRBJ2-5; D not resolved. The CDR3 spans 11 residues. CDR1 is SNHLY and CDR2 is FYNNEI in the germline V gene. With 8 bases removed from V and 2 bases from J, the gap between germline ends came to 6 bases. The CDR3 region has the DNA TGTGCCAGCCGCCAGCAAGAGACCCAGTACTTC. It codes for CASRQQETQYF.

The count of this clone is one. The rearrangement joins TRBV4-1 to TRBJ1-1, with 7 bases that match TRBD1. In germline, CDR1 is MGHRA, CDR2 YSYEKL. The ends lost 4 bases at V and 0 bases at J; junction bases unmatched: 23. The CDR3 runs 21 residues. CDR3 sequence (DNA): TGCGCCAGCAGCCTCTCAACGATCCGGTTCGCGGGACAGAGGCTGAACACTGAAGCTTTCTTT. Amino acids: CASSLSTIRFAGQRLNTEAFF.

The V call is TRBV28, the J call TRBJ2-7; TRBD2 matches at 10 bases. This CDR3 spans 13 amino acids. Looked up from germline, CDR1 is MDHEN and CDR2 is SYDVKM. V shed 8 bases and J 3 bases; nucleotides not matched to a gene: 4. The CDR3 loop reads CASLRLAGYEQYF. Written as DNA, the CDR3 is TGTGCCAGCCTACGACTAGCGGGCTACGAGCAGTACTTC.

V and J are TRBV25-1 and TRBJ2-5; the match to TRBD2 covers 9 bases. The germline V gene encodes CDR1 MGHDK and CDR2 SYGVNS. The CDR3 spans 14 residues. V shed 8 bases, J shed 0 bases, and the junction held 4 bases outside the gene matches. The chain's CDR3 is CASAAGGNQETQYF. The CDR3 DNA reads TGTGCCAGCGCAGCGGGAGGAAACCAAGAGACCCAGTACTTC.

This chain uses TRBV20-1 with TRBJ1-4; a possible D gene is TRBD1 (6 bases). CDR3 size: 11 residues. Germline CDR1 and CDR2: DFQATT and SNEGSKA (reference sequence). V gave up 5 bases and J gave up 6 bases, with 7 bases separating them. This CDR3 is CSAHRDEKLFF. The CDR3 DNA sequence: TGCAGTGCTCACAGGGATGAAAAACTGTTTTTT.

The J gene is TRBJ1-5, the V gene TRBV10-3, with unresolved D. Trimming removed 3 bases at V and 7 bases at J, with 13 bases between. The CDR3 is 14 amino acids. The germline V gene encodes CDR1 ENHRY and CDR2 SYGVKD. Here the CDR3 DNA reads TGTGCCATCAGTGATTCCCCGGCAGGCCAGCCCCAGCATTTT. This translates into CAISDSPAGQPQHF.

The chain carries TRBV18 and TRBJ1-2; D might be TRBD1 (5 bases). Germline-derived CDR1 and CDR2 are KGHSH and LQKENI. This CDR3 is built from 15 residues. Deletions cut 1 base from V and 2 bases from J, with 11 bases between. This CDR3 is CASSPQEGRNYGYTF. In nucleotides, the CDR3 is TGTGCCAGCTCACCACAGGAGGGGCGAAACTATGGCTACACCTTC.

This clone was recorded once. The rearrangement links TRBV6-5 to TRBJ2-7; 8 bases map to TRBD2. This CDR3 is built from 13 residues. Per germline, CDR1 MNHEY and CDR2 SVGAGI. The CDR3 sequence is CVSVRGGSYEQYF. The DNA for the CDR3 is TGTGTCTCCGTACGGGGGGGGTCCTACGAGCAGTACTTC.

The chain couples TRBV18 to TRBJ1-2, with a weak D call TRBD1 (6 bases). Germline V gene lookup returns CDR1 KGHSH and CDR2 LQKENI. Trimming cost V 4 bases and J 0 bases, with 12 bases left between them. The CDR3 spans 15 residues. This CDR3 is CASSHGQTTNYGYTF. CDR3 DNA sequence: TGTGCCAGCTCACACGGACAGACCACTAACTATGGCTACACCTTC.